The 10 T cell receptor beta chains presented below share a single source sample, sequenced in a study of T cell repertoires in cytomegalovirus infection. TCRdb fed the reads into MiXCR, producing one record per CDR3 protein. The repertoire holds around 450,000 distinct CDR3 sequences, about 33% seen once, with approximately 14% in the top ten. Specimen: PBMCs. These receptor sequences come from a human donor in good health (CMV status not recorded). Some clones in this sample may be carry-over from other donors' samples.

The CDR3 DNA sequence: TGTGCCAGCAGCCCTCCTCCGCCACGCGGCGCCTCGCAAGAGACCCAGTACTTC. It codes for CASSPPPPRGASQETQYF. The J gene is TRBJ2-5, the V gene TRBV5-3; no clear D gene. TRBV5-3 is flagged as an ORF with uncertain function. The CDR3 spans 18 residues. The V gene lost 8 bases and the J gene lost 2 bases, with 28 bases spanning the gap.

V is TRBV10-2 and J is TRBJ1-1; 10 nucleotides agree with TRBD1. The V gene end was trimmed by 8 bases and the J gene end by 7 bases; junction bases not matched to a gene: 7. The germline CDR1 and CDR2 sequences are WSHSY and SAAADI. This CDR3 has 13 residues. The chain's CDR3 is CASSRDRGDEAFF. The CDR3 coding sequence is TGCGCCAGCTCCCGGGACAGGGGCGATGAAGCTTTCTTT.

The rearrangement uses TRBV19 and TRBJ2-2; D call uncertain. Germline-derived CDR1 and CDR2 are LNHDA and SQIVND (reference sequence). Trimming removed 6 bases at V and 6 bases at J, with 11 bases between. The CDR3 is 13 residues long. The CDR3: CASRKGSAGELFF. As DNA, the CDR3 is TGTGCCAGTAGGAAAGGGTCGGCCGGGGAGCTGTTTTTT.

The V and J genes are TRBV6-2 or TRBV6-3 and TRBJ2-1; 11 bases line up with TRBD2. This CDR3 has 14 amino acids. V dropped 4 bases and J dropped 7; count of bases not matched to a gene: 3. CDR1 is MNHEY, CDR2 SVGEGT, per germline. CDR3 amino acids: CASSSSGGLNEQFF. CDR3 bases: TGTGCCAGCAGTTCTAGCGGGGGGCTAAATGAGCAGTTCTTC.

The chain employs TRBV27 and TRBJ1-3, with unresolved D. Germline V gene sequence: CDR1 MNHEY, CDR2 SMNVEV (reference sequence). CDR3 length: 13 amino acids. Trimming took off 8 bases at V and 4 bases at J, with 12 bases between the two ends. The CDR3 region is CASGNDRGNTIYF. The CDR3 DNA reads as TGTGCCAGCGGAAATGACCGCGGAAACACCATATATTTT.

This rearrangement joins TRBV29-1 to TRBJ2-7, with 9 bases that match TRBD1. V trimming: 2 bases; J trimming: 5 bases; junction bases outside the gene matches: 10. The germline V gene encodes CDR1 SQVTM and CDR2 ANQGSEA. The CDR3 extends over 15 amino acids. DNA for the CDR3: TGCAGCGTTGAAAACCCGGACAGGGGAGTCAACGAGCAGTACTTC. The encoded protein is CSVENPDRGVNEQYF.

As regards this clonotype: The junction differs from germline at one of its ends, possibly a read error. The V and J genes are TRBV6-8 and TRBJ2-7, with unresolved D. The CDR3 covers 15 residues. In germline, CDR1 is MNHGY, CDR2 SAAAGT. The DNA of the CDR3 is TGTGCCAGCAGTTACTCGAGGAGTGAACCCTACGAGAAGTACTTC. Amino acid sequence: CASSYSRSEPYEKYF.

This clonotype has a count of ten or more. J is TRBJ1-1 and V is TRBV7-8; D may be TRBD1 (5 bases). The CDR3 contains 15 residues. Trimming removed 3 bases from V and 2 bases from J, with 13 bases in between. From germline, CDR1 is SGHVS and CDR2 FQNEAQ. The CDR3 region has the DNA TGTGCCAGCAGCTTGGGGTGGGGACCTAACACTGAAGCTTTCTTT. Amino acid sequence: CASSLGWGPNTEAFF.

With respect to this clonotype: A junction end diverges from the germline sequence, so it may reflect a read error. The CDR3 DNA sequence: TGTGCTAGCAGTCCCCAGGACTACCCCTACGAGCAGTACTTC. This gives the protein CASSPQDYPYEQYF. This chain joins TRBV7-6 and TRBJ2-7; a possible D gene is TRBD2 (6 bases). In germline, CDR1 is SGHVS, CDR2 FNYEAQ. The CDR3 extends over 14 amino acids.

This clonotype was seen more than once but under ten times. CDR3 nucleotides: TGTGCCAGCAGCTCGACTACCGGGACAGGAGAATCGAAAAACACCGGGGAGCTGTTTTTT. This gives the protein CASSSTTGTGESKNTGELFF. V usage is TRBV27 and J usage is TRBJ2-2; 8 positions agree with TRBD1. The CDR3 runs to 20 residues. After removal of 6 bases from V and 2 bases from J, the junction contained 20 bases not matched to a gene. CDR1 and CDR2 from the germline V gene are MNHEY and SMNVEV (reference sequence).